This T cell receptor (beta chain) appears in the sequencing data of a study of blood T cell repertoires in COVID-19. Turning to the study itself: From the United States, Italy and Spain came samples of acute and convalescent COVID-19.

The CDR3 covers 14 residues. Trimming removed 7 bases at V and 4 bases at J, with 16 bases between. Germline-derived CDR1 and CDR2 are LNHDA and SQIVND (reference sequence). Authors' methods: Estimated nucleated cell counts came from reference gene primer amplification. Sequencing was performed with immunoSEQ multiplex PCR; in TCRdb, only in-frame clones are kept and a portion is missing. The V and J calls and clone size are taken from that table; D and trimming were inferred from the DNA. This table has 100,000 to 150,000 clones, more than 90% appearing once. The TCR was taken from a man aged 45-60 years with active COVID-19. What was sequenced was peripheral blood. This chain connects TRBV19 to TRBJ1-1, with no clear D. CDR3 sequence: CASTKWLGGTEAFF. CDR3 sequence (DNA): TGTGCCAGTACCAAGTGGCTGGGAGGCACTGAAGCTTTCTTT.